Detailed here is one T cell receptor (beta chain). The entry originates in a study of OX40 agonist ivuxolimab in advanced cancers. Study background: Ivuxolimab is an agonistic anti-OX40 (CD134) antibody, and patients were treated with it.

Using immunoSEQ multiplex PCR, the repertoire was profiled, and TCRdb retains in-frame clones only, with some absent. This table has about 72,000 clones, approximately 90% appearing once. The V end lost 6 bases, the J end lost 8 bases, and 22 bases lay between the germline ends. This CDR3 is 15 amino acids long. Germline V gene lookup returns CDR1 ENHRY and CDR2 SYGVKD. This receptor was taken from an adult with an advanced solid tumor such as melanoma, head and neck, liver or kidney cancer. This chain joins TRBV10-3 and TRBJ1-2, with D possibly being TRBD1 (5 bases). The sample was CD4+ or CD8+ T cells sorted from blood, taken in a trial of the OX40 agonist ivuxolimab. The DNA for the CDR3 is TGTGCCATCAGACCTGCCCCCGGAGGGGAAGGGGGCTACACCTTC. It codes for CAIRPAPGGEGGYTF.